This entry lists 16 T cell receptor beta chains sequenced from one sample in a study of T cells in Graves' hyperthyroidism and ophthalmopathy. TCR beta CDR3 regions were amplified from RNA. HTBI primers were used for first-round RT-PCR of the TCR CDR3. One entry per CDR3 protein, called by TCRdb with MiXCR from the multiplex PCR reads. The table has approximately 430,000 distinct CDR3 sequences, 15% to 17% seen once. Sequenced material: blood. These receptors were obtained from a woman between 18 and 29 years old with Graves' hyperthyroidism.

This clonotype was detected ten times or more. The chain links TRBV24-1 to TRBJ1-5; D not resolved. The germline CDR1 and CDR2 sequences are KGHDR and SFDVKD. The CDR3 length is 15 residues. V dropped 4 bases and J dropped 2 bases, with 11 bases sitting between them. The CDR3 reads CATSDQKGGNQPQHF. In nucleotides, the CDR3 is TGTGCCACCAGTGACCAAAAGGGAGGCAATCAGCCCCAGCATTTT.

This CDR3 reads CSARTGGNEQYF. CDR3 sequence (DNA): TGCAGTGCAAGAACAGGGGGCAACGAGCAGTACTTC. The chain is built from TRBV20-1 and TRBJ2-7; TRBD1 agrees at 9 bases. The CDR3 contains 12 residues. The germline V gene has CDR1 DFQATT and CDR2 SNEGSKA (reference sequence). Trimming at V came to 6 bases and at J to 5 bases, leaving 5 bases not matched to a gene.

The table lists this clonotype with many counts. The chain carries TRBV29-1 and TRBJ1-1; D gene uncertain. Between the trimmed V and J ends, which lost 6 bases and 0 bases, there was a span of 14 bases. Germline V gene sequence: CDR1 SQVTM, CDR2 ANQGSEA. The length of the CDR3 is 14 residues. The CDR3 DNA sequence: TGCAGCGTGGCTGACCGACTCCTGAACACTGAAGCTTTCTTT. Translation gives CSVADRLLNTEAFF.

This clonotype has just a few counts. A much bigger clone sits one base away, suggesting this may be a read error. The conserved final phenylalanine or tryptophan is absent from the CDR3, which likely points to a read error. The DNA of the CDR3 is TGTGCCAGCAGTAAAGGGACTAGCGGGCGCAATGAGCAGTTCCTC. This codes for CASSKGTSGRNEQFL. The chain links TRBV6-1 to TRBJ2-1; TRBD2 aligns across 12 bases. The CDR3 is 15 residues long. V shed 5 bases and J 6 bases; nucleotides not matched to a gene: 5. Looked up from germline, CDR1 is MNHNS and CDR2 is SASEGT.

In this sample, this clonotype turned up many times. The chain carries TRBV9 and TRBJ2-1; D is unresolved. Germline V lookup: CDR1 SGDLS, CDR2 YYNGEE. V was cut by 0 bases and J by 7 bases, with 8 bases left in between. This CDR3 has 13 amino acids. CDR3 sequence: CASSVVSGNEQFF. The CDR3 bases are TGTGCCAGCAGCGTAGTATCCGGGAATGAGCAGTTCTTC. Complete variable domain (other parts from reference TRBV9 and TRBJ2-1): DSGVTQTPKHLITATGQRVTLRCSPRSGDLSVYWYQQSLDQGLQFLIQYYNGEERAKGNILERFSAQQFPDLHSELNLSSLELGDSALYFCASSVVSGNEQFFGPGTRLTVL.

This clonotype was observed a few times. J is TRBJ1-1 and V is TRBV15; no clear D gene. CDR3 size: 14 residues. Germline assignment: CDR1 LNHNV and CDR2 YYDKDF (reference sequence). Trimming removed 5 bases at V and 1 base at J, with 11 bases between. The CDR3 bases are TGTGCCACCAGCCCCCCCCGGGGGAACACTGAAGCTTTCTTT. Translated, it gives CATSPPRGNTEAFF.

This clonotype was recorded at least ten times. CDR3 protein: CASSVDQGATDTQYF. CDR3 DNA sequence: TGTGCCAGCAGCGTAGATCAGGGGGCCACAGATACGCAGTATTTT. V gene TRBV9 combines with J gene TRBJ2-3; 8 positions match TRBD1. The length of the CDR3 is 15 residues. V lost 0 bases to trimming and J lost 2 bases; unmatched junction nucleotides: 2. Per germline, CDR1 SGDLS and CDR2 YYNGEE.

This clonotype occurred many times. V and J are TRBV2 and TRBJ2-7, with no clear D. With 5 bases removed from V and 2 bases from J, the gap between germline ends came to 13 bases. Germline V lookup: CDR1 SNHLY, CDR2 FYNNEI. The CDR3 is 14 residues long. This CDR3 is CASSTNRGPYEQYF. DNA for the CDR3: TGTGCCAGCAGTACCAACAGAGGACCCTACGAGCAGTACTTC.

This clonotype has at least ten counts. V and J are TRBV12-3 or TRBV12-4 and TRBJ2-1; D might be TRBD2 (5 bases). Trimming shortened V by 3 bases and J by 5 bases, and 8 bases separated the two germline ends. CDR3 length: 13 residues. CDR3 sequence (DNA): TGTGCCAGCAGTTTTGCTAGCAACAATGAGCAGTTCTTC. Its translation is CASSFASNNEQFF.

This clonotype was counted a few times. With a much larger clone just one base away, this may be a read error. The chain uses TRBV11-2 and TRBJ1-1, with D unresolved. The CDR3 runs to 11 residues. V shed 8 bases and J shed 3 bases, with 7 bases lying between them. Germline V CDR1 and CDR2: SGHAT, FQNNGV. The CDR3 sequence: CASGWDTEAFF. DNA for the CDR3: TGTGCCAGCGGCTGGGACACTGAAGCTTTCTTT.

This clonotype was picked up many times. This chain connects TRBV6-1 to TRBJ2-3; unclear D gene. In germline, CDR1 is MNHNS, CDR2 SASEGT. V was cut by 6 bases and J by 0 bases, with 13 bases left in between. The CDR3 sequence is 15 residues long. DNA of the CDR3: TGTGCCAGCAGGGAATACCGTGAGAGCACAGATACGCAGTATTTT. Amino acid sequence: CASREYRESTDTQYF.

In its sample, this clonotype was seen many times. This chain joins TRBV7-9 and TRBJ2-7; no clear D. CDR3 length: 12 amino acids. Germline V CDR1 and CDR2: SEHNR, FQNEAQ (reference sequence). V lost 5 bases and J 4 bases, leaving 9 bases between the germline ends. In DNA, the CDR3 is TGTGCCAGCAGCACTCTTAATTACGAGCAGTACTTC. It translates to CASSTLNYEQYF.

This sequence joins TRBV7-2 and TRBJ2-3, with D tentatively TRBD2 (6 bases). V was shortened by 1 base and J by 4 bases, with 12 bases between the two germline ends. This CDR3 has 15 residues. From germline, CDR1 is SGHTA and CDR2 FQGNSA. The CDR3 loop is CASSLDGGVSDTQYF. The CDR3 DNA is TGTGCCAGCAGCTTAGATGGCGGGGTCTCAGATACGCAGTATTTT.

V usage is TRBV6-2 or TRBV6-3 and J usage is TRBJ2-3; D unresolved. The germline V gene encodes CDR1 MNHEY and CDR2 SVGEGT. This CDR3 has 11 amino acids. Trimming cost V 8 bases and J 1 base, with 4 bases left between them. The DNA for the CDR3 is TGTGCCAGCGGTCGCACAGATACGCAGTATTTT. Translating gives CASGRTDTQYF.

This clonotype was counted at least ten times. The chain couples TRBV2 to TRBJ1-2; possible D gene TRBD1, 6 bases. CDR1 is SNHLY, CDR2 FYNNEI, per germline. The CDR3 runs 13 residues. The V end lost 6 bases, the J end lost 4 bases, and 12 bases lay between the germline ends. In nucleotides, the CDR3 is TGTGCCAGCAGGGAGGGGGTTCCCTATGGCTACACCTTC. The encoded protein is CASREGVPYGYTF.

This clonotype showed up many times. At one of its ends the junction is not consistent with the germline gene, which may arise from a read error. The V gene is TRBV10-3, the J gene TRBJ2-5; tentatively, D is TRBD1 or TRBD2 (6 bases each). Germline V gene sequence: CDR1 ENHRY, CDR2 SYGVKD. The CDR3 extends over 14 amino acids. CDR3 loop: CAIRESGGGETQYF. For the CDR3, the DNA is TGTGCCATCAGGGAGTCCGGGGGCGGAGAGACCCAGTACTTC.